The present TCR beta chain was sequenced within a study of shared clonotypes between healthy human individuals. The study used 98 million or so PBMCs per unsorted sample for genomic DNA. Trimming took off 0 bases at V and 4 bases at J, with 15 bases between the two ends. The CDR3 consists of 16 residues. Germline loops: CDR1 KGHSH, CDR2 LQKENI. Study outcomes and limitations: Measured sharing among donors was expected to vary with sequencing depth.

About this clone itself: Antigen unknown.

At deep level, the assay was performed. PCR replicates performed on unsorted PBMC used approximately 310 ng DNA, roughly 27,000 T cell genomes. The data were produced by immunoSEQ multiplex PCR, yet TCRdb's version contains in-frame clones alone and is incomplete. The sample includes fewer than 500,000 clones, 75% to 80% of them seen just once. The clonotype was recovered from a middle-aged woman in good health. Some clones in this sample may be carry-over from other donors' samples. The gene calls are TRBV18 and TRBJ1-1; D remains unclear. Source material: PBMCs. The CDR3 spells CASSPPGASWGTEAFF. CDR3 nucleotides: TGTGCCAGCTCACCACCGGGCGCGAGCTGGGGCACTGAAGCTTTCTTT. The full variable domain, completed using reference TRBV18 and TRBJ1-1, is NAGVMQNPRHLVRRRGQEARLRCSPMKGHSHVYWYRQLPEEGLKFMVYLQKENIIDESGMPKERFSAEFPKEGPSILRIQQVVRGDSAAYFCASSPPGASWGTEAFFGQGTRLTVV.